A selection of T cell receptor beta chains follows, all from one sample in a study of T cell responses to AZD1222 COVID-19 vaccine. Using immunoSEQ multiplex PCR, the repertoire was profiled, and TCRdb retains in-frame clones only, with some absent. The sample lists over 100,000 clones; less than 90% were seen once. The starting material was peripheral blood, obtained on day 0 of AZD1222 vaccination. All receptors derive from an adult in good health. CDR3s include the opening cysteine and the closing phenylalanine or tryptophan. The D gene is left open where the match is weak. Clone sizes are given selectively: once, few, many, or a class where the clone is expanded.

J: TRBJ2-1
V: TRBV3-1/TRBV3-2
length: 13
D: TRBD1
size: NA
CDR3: CASRRRQGGEQFF
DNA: TGTGCCAGCAGGCGCAGACAGGGGGGTGAGCAGTTCTTC

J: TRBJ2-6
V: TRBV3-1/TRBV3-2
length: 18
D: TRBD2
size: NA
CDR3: CASSHGLAGGPGANVLTF
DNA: TGTGCCAGCAGCCACGGACTAGCGGGAGGGCCTGGGGCCAACGTCCTGACTTTC

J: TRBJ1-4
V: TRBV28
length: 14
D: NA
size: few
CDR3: CASSLGGAKEKLFF
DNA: TGTGCCAGCAGTTTAGGGGGGGCAAAAGAAAAACTGTTTTTT

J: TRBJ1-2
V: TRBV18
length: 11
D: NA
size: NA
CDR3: CASSGGGGYTF
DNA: TGTGCCAGCTCCGGGGGAGGTGGCTACACCTTC

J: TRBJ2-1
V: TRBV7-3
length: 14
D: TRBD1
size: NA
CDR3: CASSLGQGDNEQFF
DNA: TGTGCCAGCAGCCTCGGACAGGGGGACAATGAGCAGTTCTTC

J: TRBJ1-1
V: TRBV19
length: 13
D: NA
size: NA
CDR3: CASKIAGVTEAFF
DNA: TGTGCCAGTAAGATTGCAGGGGTCACTGAAGCTTTCTTT

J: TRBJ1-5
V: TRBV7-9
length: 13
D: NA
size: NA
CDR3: CASSSQGNQPQHF
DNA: TGTGCCAGCAGCTCGCAGGGGAATCAGCCCCAGCATTTT

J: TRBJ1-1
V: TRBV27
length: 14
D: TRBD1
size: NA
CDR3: CASSWTGGNTEAFF
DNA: TGTGCCAGCAGTTGGACAGGGGGGAACACTGAAGCTTTCTTT

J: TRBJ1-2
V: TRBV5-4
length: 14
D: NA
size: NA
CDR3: CASSFGREPYGYTF
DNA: TGTGCCAGCAGCTTCGGACGGGAGCCCTATGGCTACACCTTC

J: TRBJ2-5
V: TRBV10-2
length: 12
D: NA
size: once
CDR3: CASSEKEGTQYF
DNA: TGCGCCAGCAGTGAAAAGGAGGGGACCCAGTACTTC